This is a list of T cell receptor beta chains from one sample in a study of identical twins. TCRdb used MiXCR to reprocess the 5' RACE reads, holding one entry per CDR3 protein. The data show 350,000 to 450,000 distinct CDR3 sequences, approximately 18% seen once. Sample: naive T cells sorted from blood. These receptors were taken from a man aged 45-60 years in good health. Both conserved end residues are part of each CDR3. A D gene is named only where the DNA matches it firmly. Clone size appears in some rows only: once, few, many, or a class for an expanded clone.

TRBJ2-1	TRBD2	few	TRBV7-2	CASSLAYSGGAAEQFF	TGTGCCAGCAGCTTAGCGTATAGCGGGGGGGCGGCTGAGCAGTTCTTC
TRBJ1-1	TRBD1	many	TRBV7-2	CASSMGDRNTEAFF	TGTGCCAGCAGCATGGGGGACAGGAACACTGAAGCTTTCTTT
TRBJ1-4	NA	NA	TRBV7-9	CASSLGFGRGNEKLFF	TGTGCCAGCAGCTTAGGTTTTGGACGGGGAAATGAAAAACTGTTTTTT
TRBJ2-2	NA	NA	TRBV11-1	CASSFPGRASGELFF	TGTGCCAGCAGCTTTCCGGGGCGAGCAAGTGGGGAGCTGTTTTTT
TRBJ2-2	NA	NA	TRBV27	CASSLAGPGPGELFF	TGTGCCAGCAGTCTGGCGGGTCCAGGGCCCGGGGAGCTGTTTTTT
TRBJ1-1	NA	few	TRBV24-1	CATSDLGFVGAFF	TGTGCCACCAGTGATTTGGGATTCGTGGGAGCTTTCTTT
TRBJ2-5	NA	few	TRBV7-2	CASSSQSTGETQYF	TGTGCCAGCAGCTCACAGTCAACCGGAGAGACCCAGTACTTC
TRBJ1-1	NA	few	TRBV6-6	CASSTEGRTEAFF	TGTGCCAGCAGTACGGAGGGGAGGACTGAAGCTTTCTTT
TRBJ2-3	NA	many	TRBV5-1	CASSLARTDTQYF	TGCGCCAGCAGCTTGGCCCGCACAGATACGCAGTATTTT
TRBJ2-5	TRBD2	NA	TRBV10-3	CAIRGLAGSTQYF	TGTGCCATCAGGGGACTAGCGGGGTCGACCCAGTACTTC
TRBJ2-7	NA	many	TRBV4-3	CASSQDYSDLFTYEQYF	TGCGCCAGCAGCCAAGATTACAGCGACTTATTTACCTACGAGCAGTACTTC
TRBJ2-1	TRBD2	few	TRBV11-2	CASSPSLLGAGTGEQFF	TGTGCCAGCAGCCCGTCCTTACTTGGAGCGGGAACTGGTGAGCAGTTCTTC
TRBJ2-2	NA	NA	TRBV5-1	CASRGVPNTGELFF	TGCGCCAGCAGGGGGGTCCCGAACACCGGGGAGCTGTTTTTT
TRBJ2-1	TRBD2	few	TRBV5-1	CASRGLAGRDEQFF	TGCGCCAGCAGGGGACTAGCGGGGCGTGATGAGCAGTTCTTC
TRBJ2-1	NA	few	TRBV7-2	CASSLMAGLNNEQFF	TGTGCCAGCAGCTTAATGGCAGGGTTAAACAATGAGCAGTTCTTC
TRBJ1-1	TRBD1	many	TRBV5-1	CASSEQGGPTEAFF	TGCGCCAGCAGCGAACAGGGGGGCCCCACTGAAGCTTTCTTT
TRBJ1-4	NA	many	TRBV18	CASSPRGQAREKLFF	TGTGCCAGCTCACCACGAGGACAAGCACGTGAAAAACTGTTTTTT
TRBJ2-1	NA	many	TRBV6-5	CASSYGGISYNEQFF	TGTGCCAGCAGTTACGGCGGGATCTCCTACAATGAGCAGTTCTTC
TRBJ2-7	NA	NA	TRBV7-9	CASSLVINEQYF	TGTGCCAGCAGCTTAGTCATCAACGAGCAGTACTTC
TRBJ1-3	NA	many	TRBV6-2/TRBV6-3	CASSLTTGNTIYF	TGTGCCAGCAGTTTGACTACTGGAAACACCATATATTTT
TRBJ2-7	TRBD1	many	TRBV4-3	CASSQVWTGRYEQYF	TGCGCCAGCAGCCAAGTCTGGACAGGCCGTTACGAGCAGTACTTC
TRBJ1-6	NA	few	TRBV9	CASSGPGNDSPLHF	TGTGCCAGCAGCGGACCGGGGAATGATTCACCCCTCCACTTT
TRBJ2-5	NA	many	TRBV11-1	CASSLPTPTSSAPEGTQYF	TGTGCCAGCAGCTTACCAACCCCCACGAGTTCTGCTCCGGAGGGGACCCAGTACTTC